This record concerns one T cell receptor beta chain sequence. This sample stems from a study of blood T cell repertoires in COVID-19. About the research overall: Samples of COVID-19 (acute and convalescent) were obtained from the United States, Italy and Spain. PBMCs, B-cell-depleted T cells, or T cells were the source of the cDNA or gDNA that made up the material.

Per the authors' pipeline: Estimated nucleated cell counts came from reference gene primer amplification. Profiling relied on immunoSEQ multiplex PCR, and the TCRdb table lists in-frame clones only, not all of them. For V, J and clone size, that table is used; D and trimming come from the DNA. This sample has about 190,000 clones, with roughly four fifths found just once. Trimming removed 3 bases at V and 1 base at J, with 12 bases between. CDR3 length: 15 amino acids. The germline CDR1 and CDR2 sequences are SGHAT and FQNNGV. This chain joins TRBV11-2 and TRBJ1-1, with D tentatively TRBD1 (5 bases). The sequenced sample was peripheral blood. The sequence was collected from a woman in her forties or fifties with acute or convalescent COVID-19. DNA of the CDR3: TGTGCCAGCAGCTTTGGGGGGATAGGGAACACTGAAGCTTTCTTT. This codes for CASSFGGIGNTEAFF.